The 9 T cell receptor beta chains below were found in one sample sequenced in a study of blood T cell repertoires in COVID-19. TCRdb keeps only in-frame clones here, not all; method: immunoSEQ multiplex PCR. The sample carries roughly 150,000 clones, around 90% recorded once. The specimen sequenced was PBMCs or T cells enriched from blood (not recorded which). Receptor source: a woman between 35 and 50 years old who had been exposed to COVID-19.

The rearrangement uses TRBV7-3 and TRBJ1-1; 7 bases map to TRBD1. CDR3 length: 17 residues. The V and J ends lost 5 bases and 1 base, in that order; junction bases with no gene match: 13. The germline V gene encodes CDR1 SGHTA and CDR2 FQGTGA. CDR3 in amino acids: CASSPPQWDSPNTEAFF. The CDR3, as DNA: TGTGCCAGCAGCCCTCCCCAGTGGGACAGCCCGAACACTGAAGCTTTCTTT.

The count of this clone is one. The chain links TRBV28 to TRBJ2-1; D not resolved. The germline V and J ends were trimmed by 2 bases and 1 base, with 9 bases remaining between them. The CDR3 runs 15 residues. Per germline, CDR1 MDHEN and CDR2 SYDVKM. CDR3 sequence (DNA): TGTGCCAGCAGTTTAATGGCGGATTCCTACAATGAGCAGTTCTTC. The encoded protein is CASSLMADSYNEQFF.

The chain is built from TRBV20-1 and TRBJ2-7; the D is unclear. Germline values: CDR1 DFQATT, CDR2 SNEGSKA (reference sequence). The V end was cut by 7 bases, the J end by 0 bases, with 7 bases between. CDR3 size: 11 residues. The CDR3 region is CSGSLSYEQYF. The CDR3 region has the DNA TGCAGTGGTTCCCTCTCCTACGAGCAGTACTTC.

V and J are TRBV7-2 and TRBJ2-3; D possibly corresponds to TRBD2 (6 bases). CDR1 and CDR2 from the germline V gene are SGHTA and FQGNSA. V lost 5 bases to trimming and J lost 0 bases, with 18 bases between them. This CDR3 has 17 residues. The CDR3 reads CASSLSFPTRSTDTQYF. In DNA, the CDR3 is TGTGCCAGCAGCCTCTCCTTCCCGACTAGGAGCACAGATACGCAGTATTTT.

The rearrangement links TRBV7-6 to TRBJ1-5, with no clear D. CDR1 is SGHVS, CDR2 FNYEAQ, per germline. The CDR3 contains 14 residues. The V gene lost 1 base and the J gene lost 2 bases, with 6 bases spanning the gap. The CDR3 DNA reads TGTGCCAGCAGCTTAGTCCGCGGCAATCAGCCCCAGCATTTT. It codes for CASSLVRGNQPQHF.

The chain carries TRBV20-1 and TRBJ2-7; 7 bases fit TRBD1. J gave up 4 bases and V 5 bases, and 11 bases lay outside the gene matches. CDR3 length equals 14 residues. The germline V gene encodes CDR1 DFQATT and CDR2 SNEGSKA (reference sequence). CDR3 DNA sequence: TGCAGTGCTCGTGGACAGGTCACACTGTACGAGCAGTACTTC. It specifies CSARGQVTLYEQYF.

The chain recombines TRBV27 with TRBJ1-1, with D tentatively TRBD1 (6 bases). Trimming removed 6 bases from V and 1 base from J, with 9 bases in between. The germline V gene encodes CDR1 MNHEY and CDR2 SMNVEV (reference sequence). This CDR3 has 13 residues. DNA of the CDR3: TGTGCCAGCAGCCCGACAGGGAACACTGAAGCTTTCTTT. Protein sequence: CASSPTGNTEAFF.

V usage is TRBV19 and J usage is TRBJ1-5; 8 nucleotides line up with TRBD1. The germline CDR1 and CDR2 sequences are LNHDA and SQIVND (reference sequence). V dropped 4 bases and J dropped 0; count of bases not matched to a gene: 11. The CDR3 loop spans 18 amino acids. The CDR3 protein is CASSNMQGAGGSNQPQHF. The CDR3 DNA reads TGTGCCAGTAGTAATATGCAGGGGGCAGGTGGTAGCAATCAGCCCCAGCATTTT. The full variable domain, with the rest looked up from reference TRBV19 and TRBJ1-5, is DGGITQSPKYLFRKEGQNVTLSCEQNLNHDAMYWYRQDPGQGLRLIYYSQIVNDFQKGDIAEGYSVSREKKESFPLTVTSAQKNPTAFYLCASSNMQGAGGSNQPQHFGDGTRLSIL.

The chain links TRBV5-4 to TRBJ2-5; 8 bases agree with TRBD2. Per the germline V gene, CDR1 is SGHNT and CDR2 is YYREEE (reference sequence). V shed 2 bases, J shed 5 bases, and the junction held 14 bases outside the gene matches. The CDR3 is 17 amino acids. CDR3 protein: CASSLIGTSLSGETQYF. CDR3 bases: TGTGCCAGCAGCTTAATTGGGACTAGTCTGTCTGGGGAGACCCAGTACTTC.